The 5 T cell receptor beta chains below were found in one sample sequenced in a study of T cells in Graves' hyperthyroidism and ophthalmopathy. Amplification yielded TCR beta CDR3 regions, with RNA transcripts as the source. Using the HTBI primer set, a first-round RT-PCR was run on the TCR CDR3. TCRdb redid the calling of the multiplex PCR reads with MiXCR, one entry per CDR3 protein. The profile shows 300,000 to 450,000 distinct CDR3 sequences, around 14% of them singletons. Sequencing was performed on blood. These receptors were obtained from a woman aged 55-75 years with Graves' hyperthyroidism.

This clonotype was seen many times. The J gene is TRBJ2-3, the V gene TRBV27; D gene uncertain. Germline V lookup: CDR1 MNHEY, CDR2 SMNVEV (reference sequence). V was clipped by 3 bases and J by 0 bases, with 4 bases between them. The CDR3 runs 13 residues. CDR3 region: CASSLASTDTQYF. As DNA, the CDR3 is TGTGCCAGCAGTTTGGCTAGCACAGATACGCAGTATTTT.

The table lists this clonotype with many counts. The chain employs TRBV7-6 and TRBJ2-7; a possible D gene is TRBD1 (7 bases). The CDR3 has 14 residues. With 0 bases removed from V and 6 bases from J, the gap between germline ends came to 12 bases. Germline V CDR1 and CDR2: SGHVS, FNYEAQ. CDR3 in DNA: TGTGCCAGCAGCTTAGCGGCAGGGGGGCGCGAGCAGTACTTC. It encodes CASSLAAGGREQYF.

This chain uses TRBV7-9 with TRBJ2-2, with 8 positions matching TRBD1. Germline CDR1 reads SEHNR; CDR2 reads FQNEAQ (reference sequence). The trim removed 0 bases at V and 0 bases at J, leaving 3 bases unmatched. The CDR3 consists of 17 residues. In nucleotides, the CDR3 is TGTGCCAGCAGCTTAGCGACAGGGGTTTCGAACACCGGGGAGCTGTTTTTT. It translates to CASSLATGVSNTGELFF.

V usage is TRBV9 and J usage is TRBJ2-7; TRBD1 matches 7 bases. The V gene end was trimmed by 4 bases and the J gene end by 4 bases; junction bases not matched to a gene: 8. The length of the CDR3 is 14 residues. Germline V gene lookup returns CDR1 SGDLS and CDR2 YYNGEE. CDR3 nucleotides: TGTGCCAGCAGCATGACAGGGATTCCATACGAGCAGTACTTC. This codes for CASSMTGIPYEQYF.

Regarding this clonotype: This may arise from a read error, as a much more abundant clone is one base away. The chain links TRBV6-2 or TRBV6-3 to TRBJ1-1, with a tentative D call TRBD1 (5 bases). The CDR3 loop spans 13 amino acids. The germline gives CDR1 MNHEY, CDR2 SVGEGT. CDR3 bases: TGTGCCAGCAGCGAGGTGGGTGGGACTGGAGCTTTCTTT. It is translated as CASSEVGGTGAFF.